The rows below give T cell receptor beta chains drawn from one sample of a study of vaccination and CD4 T cells after COVID-19. Antigens of these TCRs are unknown. Each CDR3 protein is one row after TCRdb ran MiXCR on the PCR reads. This sample has about 6,100 distinct CDR3 sequences, with 49% found just once. Sequenced sample: CD4+ T cells from blood, cultured in vitro. The receptors originated from a human donor in good health. Both conserved end residues are part of each CDR3. The D gene is left open where the match is weak. The size entry is marked missing in some rows and otherwise reads once, few, many or a size class.

>TRBJ2-3|TRBV9|NA|NA
TGTGCCAGCAGCGCCCGAGAAGATACGCAGTATTTT
CASSAREDTQYF
>TRBJ1-2|TRBV6-5|few|TRBD1
TGTGCCAGCAGTTACCCAGGGACAGGCCCCTATGGCTACACCTTC
CASSYPGTGPYGYTF
>TRBJ2-2|TRBV19|few|NA
TGTGCCAGTAGTATCTCCTCCTCTAGCGCCACCGGGGAGCTGTTTTTT
CASSISSSSATGELFF
>TRBJ2-2|TRBV6-1|NA|NA
TGTGCCAGCAGTGTCCTGGCTTCTGCCGGGGAGCTGTTTTTT
CASSVLASAGELFF
>TRBJ1-2|TRBV20-1|NA|NA
TGCAGTGCTAGCGTTACAACAGGTTGGAAGGGTGGCTACACCTTC
CSASVTTGWKGGYTF
>TRBJ2-1|TRBV4-2|NA|TRBD2
TGTGCCAGCAGCCCACTGGGGCTAGCGGATGATAATGAGCAGTTCTTC
CASSPLGLADDNEQFF
>TRBJ1-2|TRBV6-5|NA|NA
TGTGCCAGCAGTTACTCCACGGCAACCTATGGCTACACCTTC
CASSYSTATYGYTF
>TRBJ2-2|TRBV6-1|NA|TRBD1
TGTGCCAGCACCTCAGGACAGGGGAGTAACACCGGGGAGCTGTTTTTT
CASTSGQGSNTGELFF
>TRBJ2-7|TRBV6-5|NA|NA
TGTGCCAGCAGTTTAATCTACGAGCAGTACTTC
CASSLIYEQYF
>TRBJ1-2|TRBV5-5|NA|TRBD1
TGTGCCAGCACCTTTCCGGACAGGGCTAACTATGGCTACACCTTC
CASTFPDRANYGYTF
>TRBJ1-5|TRBV6-2/TRBV6-3|few|NA
TGTGCCAGCAGTTACTTGCTCGGTCAGCCCCAGCATTTT
CASSYLLGQPQHF
>TRBJ2-7|TRBV29-1|NA|NA
TGCAGCGTAACTCTAGCGTCCTCCTCCTACGAGCAGTACTTC
CSVTLASSSYEQYF
>TRBJ1-2|TRBV29-1|NA|NA
TGCAGCGTTCCCTGGGGGGGAGGAGGCTACACCTTC
CSVPWGGGGYTF
>TRBJ1-6|TRBV20-1|NA|NA
TGCAGTGCCAGACAGGTAGATAATTCACCCCTCCACTTT
CSARQVDNSPLHF
>TRBJ1-5|TRBV7-7|NA|NA
TGTGCCAGCAGCTTAGAACCAGAATCATGCAATCAGCCCCAGCATTTT
CASSLEPESCNQPQHF
>TRBJ2-7|TRBV28|NA|NA
TGTGCCAGCAGCCACTCGGACTGGGCAAAATACGAGCAGTACTTC
CASSHSDWAKYEQYF
>TRBJ1-1|TRBV20-1|NA|NA
TGCAGTGCCAGTCCGGGCCCTGAAGCTTTCTTT
CSASPGPEAFF
>TRBJ1-1|TRBV21-1|NA|NA
TGTGCCAGCAGCAAGAGGGACAGGGGGCTTGTGAACACTGAAGCTTTCTTT
CASSKRDRGLVNTEAFF
>TRBJ1-6|TRBV25-1|NA|NA
TGTGCCAGCAGTCAGATAGCGGGGGTTGATTCACCCCTCCACTTT
CASSQIAGVDSPLHF
>TRBJ2-5|TRBV20-1|NA|TRBD2
TGCAGTGCGGGTGGGGGGGTACTGCAAGAGACCCAGTACTTC
CSAGGGVLQETQYF
>TRBJ2-3|TRBV9|NA|NA
TGTGCCAGCAGCGTAGGGGCAGATACGCAGTATTTT
CASSVGADTQYF
>TRBJ2-5|TRBV7-9|few|NA
TGTGCCAGCAGCTTAGAATCGAGCGGCGGTGGCACCCAGTACTTC
CASSLESSGGGTQYF
>TRBJ2-5|TRBV2|NA|TRBD2
TGTGCCAGCAGAGGACTAGCGGGGGCAGGAGAGACCCAGTACTTC
CASRGLAGAGETQYF
>TRBJ2-1|TRBV7-8|NA|NA
TGTGCCAGCAGCTTTATCGATTATGGCGTCGGCTCCTACAATGAGCAGTTCTTC
CASSFIDYGVGSYNEQFF
>TRBJ1-1|TRBV12-3/TRBV12-4|NA|TRBD1
TGTGCCAGCAGACAGACAGGGGGGAACACTGAAGCTTTCTTT
CASRQTGGNTEAFF
>TRBJ1-1|TRBV2|few|TRBD1
TGTGCCAGCAGTGAAATCCGACAGGGGGCCGGCACTGAAGCTTTCTTT
CASSEIRQGAGTEAFF
>TRBJ2-3|TRBV20-1|NA|NA
TGCAGTGCTAGAGATCGGACGCGCGGTCCCGGAGATACGCAGTATTTT
CSARDRTRGPGDTQYF
>TRBJ2-7|TRBV29-1|NA|TRBD1
TGCAGCGTTGAAACGACAGGGGCCGAGCAGTACTTC
CSVETTGAEQYF
>TRBJ2-3|TRBV7-2|NA|TRBD1
TGTGCCAGCAGCATAGACAGGGGGCTTGAGACAGATACGCAGTATTTT
CASSIDRGLETDTQYF
>TRBJ2-5|TRBV28|once|TRBD1
TGTGCCAGCAGTATCGGGACAGTACAAGAGACCCAGTACTTC
CASSIGTVQETQYF
>TRBJ1-2|TRBV28|NA|NA
TGTGCCAGCAGGCCCGCCGATGGCTACACCTTC
CASRPADGYTF
>TRBJ2-7|TRBV5-4|NA|TRBD2
TGTGCCAGCAGCCCCCCGGGACTAGCGGGAGGCCCGTACGAGCAGTACTTC
CASSPPGLAGGPYEQYF
>TRBJ1-6|TRBV5-8|NA|NA
TGTGCCAGCAGCTTGCCCCTGCTCAAGGCACCCCTCCACTTT
CASSLPLLKAPLHF
>TRBJ2-5|TRBV20-1|NA|TRBD2
TGCAGTGCTACGGGACTAGCGGGGATTGTGGAGACCCAGTACTTC
CSATGLAGIVETQYF
>TRBJ2-7|TRBV20-1|NA|NA
TGCAGTGCTAGGGGCCAGAACTACGAGCAGTACTTC
CSARGQNYEQYF
>TRBJ2-1|TRBV7-9|NA|NA
TGTGCCAGCAGCCAGCCTCTGGGGGTTCACTACAATGAGCAGTTCTTC
CASSQPLGVHYNEQFF
>TRBJ2-1|TRBV28|NA|TRBD2
TGTGCCAGCAGTTTGGGAGGGGCTGGCTTAGATGAGCAGTTCTTC
CASSLGGAGLDEQFF
>TRBJ1-2|TRBV4-1|NA|TRBD1
TGCGCCAGCAGCCGCTCCCATACACAGGGGGCTTGGGGCTACACCTTC
CASSRSHTQGAWGYTF
>TRBJ2-4|TRBV21-1|NA|NA
TGTGCCAGCAGCAAGCCGGGACACGGAAGGGGGCTAGCCAAAAACATTCAGTACTTC
CASSKPGHGRGLAKNIQYF
>TRBJ2-5|TRBV5-4|NA|TRBD2
TGTGCCAGCAGCCTTAATAGCGGGAGTCGGCGGGAGACCCAGTACTTC
CASSLNSGSRRETQYF
>TRBJ2-2|TRBV7-2|NA|TRBD2
TGTGCCAGCAGCTTGGTCGGCGGGAGTGTCATCGGGGAGCTGTTTTTT
CASSLVGGSVIGELFF
>TRBJ1-2|TRBV18|NA|NA
TGTGCCAGCTCCGGTTTTGAGGGGCGCGACTATGGCTACACCTTC
CASSGFEGRDYGYTF
>TRBJ1-1|TRBV7-2|NA|TRBD1
TGTGCCAGCAGCTTAGGAGACAGGGTCGCGAACACTGAAGCTTTCTTT
CASSLGDRVANTEAFF
>TRBJ2-7|TRBV20-1|few|NA
TGCAGTGCTAGGTCGGGCGGGCGCGAGCAGTACTTC
CSARSGGREQYF
>TRBJ1-1|TRBV11-2|NA|NA
TGTGCCAGCAGCTTAGGCCTCCAGGGAAACACTGAAGCTTTCTTT
CASSLGLQGNTEAFF
>TRBJ2-1|TRBV5-1|NA|NA
TGCGCCAGCAGCTTGGTTCCAGCCGGCTCCTACAATGAGCAGTTCTTC
CASSLVPAGSYNEQFF
>TRBJ1-1|TRBV10-2|NA|TRBD1
TGCGCCAGCTTTGACAGGGTCGAAGCTTTCTTT
CASFDRVEAFF
>TRBJ2-1|TRBV5-5|NA|TRBD2
TGTGCCAGCAGCATACTAGCGGGGTCTCCCAATGAGCAGTTCTTC
CASSILAGSPNEQFF
>TRBJ1-5|TRBV6-1|NA|NA
TGTGCCAGCAGGTCCTACGTCAATAATCAGCCCCAGCATTTT
CASRSYVNNQPQHF
>TRBJ2-1|TRBV20-1|few|NA
TGCAGTCCTCTGGGGGCTGGCGACAATGAGCAGTTCTTC
CSPLGAGDNEQFF
>TRBJ1-6|TRBV27|NA|NA
TGTGCCAGCAGTTTCTCCAGACCGTACAGCTCCTATAATTCACCCCTCCACTTT
CASSFSRPYSSYNSPLHF
>TRBJ1-5|TRBV15|NA|TRBD1
TGTGCCACCAGCAGTCCGGGACAGCTGCCCCAGCATTTT
CATSSPGQLPQHF
>TRBJ2-2|TRBV11-2|NA|NA
TGTGCCAGCAGCTCCCCTCGGGGCCCCGGGGAGCTGTTTTTT
CASSSPRGPGELFF
>TRBJ1-3|TRBV6-1|NA|TRBD1
TGTGCCAGCACGACCCGACAGGGCAACACCATATATTTT
CASTTRQGNTIYF
>TRBJ1-6|TRBV10-3|few|NA
TGTGCCATCAGTGACGAGCGAAGGAATTCACCCCTCCACTTT
CAISDERRNSPLHF
>TRBJ1-4|TRBV28|NA|NA
TGTGCCAGCAGTCTCCCTAAGGGAACCTTTAATGAAAAACTGTTTTTT
CASSLPKGTFNEKLFF
>TRBJ1-5|TRBV18|NA|NA
TGTGCCAGCTCTCCCCGGGACGGATATCAGCCCCAGCATTTT
CASSPRDGYQPQHF
>TRBJ1-2|TRBV15|few|NA
TGTGCCACCAGCAGAGTCAGGGATCTCTCTTCTGGCTACACCTTC
CATSRVRDLSSGYTF
>TRBJ2-5|TRBV7-9|few|TRBD1
TGTGCCAGCAGCTCTTCGCGGGCCAGCAGGGGGCCTTCCCAGTACTTC
CASSSSRASRGPSQYF